This is a list of T cell receptor beta chains from one sample in a study of blood T cell repertoires in COVID-19. Method: immunoSEQ multiplex PCR; TCRdb's copy keeps in-frame clones and lacks some. The table lists about 70,000 clones, about 70% of them singletons. The material sequenced was peripheral blood. The receptors derive from a woman of 80 years or more with active or convalescent COVID-19. Each CDR3 is given with its conserved first and last residue. Each record gives: V gene, clone size, J gene, D gene, CDR3 protein, CDR3 DNA. D genes are given only for firm matches. Rows may omit the clone size; those that give it use once, few, many or a size class.

V gene: TRBV19
clone size: -
J gene: TRBJ1-2
D gene: -
CDR3 protein: CASSIATTGVYGYTF
CDR3 DNA: TGTGCCAGTAGTATAGCCACCACAGGCGTCTATGGCTACACCTTC

V gene: TRBV6-5
clone size: -
J gene: TRBJ1-3
D gene: -
CDR3 protein: CASRTYSGNTIYF
CDR3 DNA: TGTGCCAGCCGCACTTACTCTGGAAACACCATATATTTT

V gene: TRBV28
clone size: once
J gene: TRBJ2-1
D gene: TRBD2
CDR3 protein: CASSLPPGTSGVDEQFF
CDR3 DNA: TGTGCCAGCAGCCTGCCCCCCGGGACTAGCGGGGTCGATGAGCAGTTCTTC

V gene: TRBV27
clone size: -
J gene: TRBJ2-3
D gene: -
CDR3 protein: CASSPSYSRLTDTQYF
CDR3 DNA: TGTGCCAGCAGTCCATCCTATAGCAGACTCACAGATACGCAGTATTTT

V gene: TRBV19
clone size: -
J gene: TRBJ2-7
D gene: TRBD2
CDR3 protein: CASSVPGTSDEQYF
CDR3 DNA: TGTGCCAGTAGTGTACCCGGGACTAGCGACGAGCAGTACTTC

V gene: TRBV4-1
clone size: -
J gene: TRBJ1-4
D gene: TRBD1
CDR3 protein: CASSLGQGGGKLFF
CDR3 DNA: TGCGCCAGCAGCCTGGGACAGGGGGGGGGAAAACTGTTTTTT

V gene: TRBV5-1
clone size: -
J gene: TRBJ1-3
D gene: TRBD1
CDR3 protein: CASSFESRTGGPGNTIYF
CDR3 DNA: TGCGCCAGCAGCTTCGAATCCAGAACAGGGGGCCCTGGAAACACCATATATTTT

V gene: TRBV11-2
clone size: few
J gene: TRBJ2-1
D gene: TRBD1
CDR3 protein: CASSYSLGGEQFF
CDR3 DNA: TGTGCCAGCAGCTACTCCCTAGGGGGCGAGCAGTTCTTC

V gene: TRBV30
clone size: once
J gene: TRBJ1-2
D gene: -
CDR3 protein: CAWRITGQGYTF
CDR3 DNA: TGTGCCTGGAGAATTACAGGGCAGGGCTACACCTTC

V gene: TRBV5-1
clone size: -
J gene: TRBJ2-1
D gene: -
CDR3 protein: CASSVVQGHEQFF
CDR3 DNA: TGCGCCAGCAGCGTGGTTCAGGGCCATGAGCAGTTCTTC

V gene: TRBV28
clone size: -
J gene: TRBJ1-2
D gene: TRBD1
CDR3 protein: CASSLLQGGYTF
CDR3 DNA: TGTGCCAGCAGTTTATTACAGGGGGGCTACACCTTC

V gene: TRBV19
clone size: -
J gene: TRBJ2-5
D gene: -
CDR3 protein: CASSKRPVSARETQYF
CDR3 DNA: TGTGCCAGTAGTAAGCGACCGGTGTCGGCAAGGGAGACCCAGTACTTC

V gene: TRBV5-5
clone size: -
J gene: TRBJ2-3
D gene: -
CDR3 protein: CASSLGQADTQYF
CDR3 DNA: TGTGCCAGCAGCTTGGGGCAGGCTGACACGCAGTATTTT

V gene: TRBV19
clone size: -
J gene: TRBJ1-5
D gene: -
CDR3 protein: CASTAGGGNQPQHF
CDR3 DNA: TGTGCCAGTACCGCGGGCGGGGGCAATCAGCCCCAGCATTTT

V gene: TRBV7-9
clone size: few
J gene: TRBJ1-2
D gene: -
CDR3 protein: CASSLPWTDGYTF
CDR3 DNA: TGTGCCAGCAGCTTGCCGTGGACAGATGGCTACACCTTC

V gene: TRBV24-1
clone size: -
J gene: TRBJ2-1
D gene: TRBD1
CDR3 protein: CATSDPGQGEFSYNEQFF
CDR3 DNA: TGTGCCACCAGTGATCCAGGACAGGGAGAGTTTTCCTACAATGAGCAGTTCTTC

V gene: TRBV19
clone size: -
J gene: TRBJ2-7
D gene: -
CDR3 protein: CASIPSGYEQYF
CDR3 DNA: TGTGCCAGTATCCCCTCGGGCTACGAGCAGTACTTC

V gene: TRBV2
clone size: few
J gene: TRBJ1-1
D gene: -
CDR3 protein: CASSLLRDTREAFF
CDR3 DNA: TGTGCCAGCAGTCTTCTCCGGGACACCCGGGAAGCTTTCTTT

V gene: TRBV2
clone size: once
J gene: TRBJ2-3
D gene: -
CDR3 protein: CASSELYRTDTQYF
CDR3 DNA: TGTGCCAGCAGTGAACTCTACCGCACAGATACGCAGTATTTT

V gene: TRBV6-6
clone size: -
J gene: TRBJ1-2
D gene: -
CDR3 protein: CASSRGQTVYGYTF
CDR3 DNA: TGTGCCAGCAGCCGTGGACAGACGGTATATGGCTACACCTTC

V gene: TRBV29-1
clone size: -
J gene: TRBJ2-3
D gene: -
CDR3 protein: CSVEDPVAGWLNTQYF
CDR3 DNA: TGCAGCGTTGAAGACCCTGTGGCAGGGTGGTTAAATACGCAGTATTTT

V gene: TRBV7-2
clone size: few
J gene: TRBJ2-7
D gene: TRBD1
CDR3 protein: CASSPDRVYEQYF
CDR3 DNA: TGTGCCAGCAGTCCGGACAGGGTTTACGAGCAGTACTTC

V gene: TRBV2
clone size: -
J gene: TRBJ1-1
D gene: -
CDR3 protein: CASTPLWGQLNTEAFF
CDR3 DNA: TGTGCCAGCACCCCCCTTTGGGGGCAGTTGAACACTGAAGCTTTCTTT

V gene: TRBV7-9
clone size: -
J gene: TRBJ2-1
D gene: TRBD2
CDR3 protein: CASSPRTSGSYNEQFF
CDR3 DNA: TGTGCCAGCAGCCCGAGGACTAGCGGTTCCTACAATGAGCAGTTCTTC

V gene: TRBV5-5
clone size: -
J gene: TRBJ2-5
D gene: -
CDR3 protein: CASSSGVPETQYF
CDR3 DNA: TGTGCCAGCAGCTCAGGGGTTCCAGAGACCCAGTACTTC

V gene: TRBV4-3
clone size: -
J gene: TRBJ2-3
D gene: TRBD2
CDR3 protein: CASSQDRGGLNTQYF
CDR3 DNA: TGCGCCAGCAGCCAAGATCGGGGAGGGTTAAATACGCAGTATTTT

V gene: TRBV9
clone size: -
J gene: TRBJ2-2
D gene: TRBD2
CDR3 protein: CASSPWGTSFGELFF
CDR3 DNA: TGTGCCAGCAGCCCGTGGGGGACTAGCTTCGGGGAGCTGTTTTTT

V gene: TRBV5-1
clone size: -
J gene: TRBJ1-5
D gene: -
CDR3 protein: CASSLEGVQPQHF
CDR3 DNA: TGCGCCAGCAGCTTGGAGGGAGTTCAGCCCCAGCATTTT

V gene: TRBV5-5
clone size: -
J gene: TRBJ1-5
D gene: -
CDR3 protein: CASSLGTELGQPQHF
CDR3 DNA: TGTGCCAGCAGCTTGGGGACAGAATTGGGTCAGCCCCAGCATTTT

V gene: TRBV9
clone size: once
J gene: TRBJ2-3
D gene: TRBD2
CDR3 protein: CASIQPGLEISTDTQYF
CDR3 DNA: TGTGCCAGCATCCAGCCGGGACTAGAAATTTCCACAGATACGCAGTATTTT

V gene: TRBV9
clone size: once
J gene: TRBJ1-6
D gene: -
CDR3 protein: CASSQNPEGSPLHF
CDR3 DNA: TGTGCCAGCAGCCAAAATCCTGAGGGCTCACCCCTCCACTTT

V gene: TRBV25-1
clone size: -
J gene: TRBJ2-7
D gene: -
CDR3 protein: CASSAFKDGGEQYF
CDR3 DNA: TGTGCCAGCAGTGCATTCAAGGACGGGGGAGAGCAGTACTTC

V gene: TRBV4-3
clone size: -
J gene: TRBJ2-1
D gene: -
CDR3 protein: CASSQGGNSWLYNEQFF
CDR3 DNA: TGCGCCAGCAGCCAAGGTGGTAACAGTTGGCTTTACAATGAGCAGTTCTTC

V gene: TRBV5-1
clone size: few
J gene: TRBJ1-2
D gene: -
CDR3 protein: CASRPDSFYGYTF
CDR3 DNA: TGCGCCAGCAGACCGGACAGCTTTTATGGCTACACCTTC

V gene: TRBV3-1/TRBV3-2
clone size: -
J gene: TRBJ1-6
D gene: -
CDR3 protein: CASSQDSGGWNSPLHF
CDR3 DNA: TGTGCCAGCAGCCAAGATTCCGGAGGGTGGAATTCACCCCTCCACTTT

V gene: TRBV6-6
clone size: -
J gene: TRBJ1-3
D gene: -
CDR3 protein: CASRGQAGNTIYF
CDR3 DNA: TGTGCCAGCAGAGGACAAGCTGGAAACACCATATATTTT

V gene: TRBV18
clone size: -
J gene: TRBJ2-2
D gene: TRBD1
CDR3 protein: CASSPPTGGDTGELFF
CDR3 DNA: TGTGCCAGCTCACCACCCACAGGGGGCGACACCGGGGAGCTGTTTTTT

V gene: TRBV7-2
clone size: -
J gene: TRBJ2-1
D gene: TRBD2
CDR3 protein: CASSLVVFRRGSYNEQFF
CDR3 DNA: TGTGCCAGCAGCTTAGTCGTGTTTCGGCGGGGGTCCTACAATGAGCAGTTCTTC

V gene: TRBV11-1
clone size: -
J gene: TRBJ2-7
D gene: -
CDR3 protein: CASSFVSYEQYF
CDR3 DNA: TGTGCCAGCAGCTTCGTCTCCTACGAGCAGTACTTC

V gene: TRBV19
clone size: -
J gene: TRBJ1-1
D gene: -
CDR3 protein: CASSKGQLMNTEAFF
CDR3 DNA: TGTGCCAGTAGCAAAGGACAGCTCATGAACACTGAAGCTTTCTTT

V gene: TRBV5-6
clone size: -
J gene: TRBJ2-5
D gene: TRBD1
CDR3 protein: CASSTWTGDSVSLGTQYF
CDR3 DNA: TGTGCCAGCAGCACGTGGACAGGGGATTCTGTGTCGTTAGGGACCCAGTACTTC

V gene: TRBV5-1
clone size: -
J gene: TRBJ1-4
D gene: TRBD1
CDR3 protein: CASSHSGGGGEKLFF
CDR3 DNA: TGCGCCAGCAGCCATTCAGGGGGCGGAGGTGAGAAACTGTTTTTT

V gene: TRBV5-6
clone size: -
J gene: TRBJ1-4
D gene: -
CDR3 protein: CASSLVGGVEKLFF
CDR3 DNA: TGTGCCAGCAGCTTGGTTGGAGGGGTAGAAAAACTGTTTTTT

V gene: TRBV4-2
clone size: -
J gene: TRBJ1-2
D gene: -
CDR3 protein: CASSQDRQEDYGYTF
CDR3 DNA: TGTGCCAGCAGCCAAGATAGACAGGAAGATTATGGCTACACCTTC

V gene: TRBV3-1/TRBV3-2
clone size: -
J gene: TRBJ2-5
D gene: TRBD1
CDR3 protein: CASSRVRKGTGRVGETQYF
CDR3 DNA: TGTGCCAGCAGCCGCGTACGTAAGGGGACAGGACGGGTTGGAGAGACCCAGTACTTC

V gene: TRBV5-4
clone size: -
J gene: TRBJ1-2
D gene: -
CDR3 protein: CASSSGSRYGYTF
CDR3 DNA: TGTGCCAGCAGCTCAGGAAGCCGCTATGGCTACACCTTC

V gene: TRBV7-6
clone size: once
J gene: TRBJ1-1
D gene: TRBD1
CDR3 protein: CASSLGQGNTEAFF
CDR3 DNA: TGTGCCAGCAGCTTAGGACAGGGGAACACTGAAGCTTTCTTT

V gene: TRBV6-5
clone size: -
J gene: TRBJ1-3
D gene: -
CDR3 protein: CASSYTGGNTIYF
CDR3 DNA: TGTGCCAGCAGTTACACAGGGGGAAACACCATATATTTT

V gene: TRBV4-1
clone size: -
J gene: TRBJ2-7
D gene: TRBD1
CDR3 protein: CASSQDWDSSYEQYF
CDR3 DNA: TGCGCCAGCAGCCAAGATTGGGACAGTTCCTACGAGCAGTACTTC

V gene: TRBV6-5
clone size: -
J gene: TRBJ2-1
D gene: -
CDR3 protein: CASSSVAGASNEQFF
CDR3 DNA: TGTGCCAGCAGTAGCGTTGCGGGGGCCTCCAATGAGCAGTTCTTC

V gene: TRBV6-2/TRBV6-3
clone size: -
J gene: TRBJ1-2
D gene: TRBD1
CDR3 protein: CASSQSTGKNGYTF
CDR3 DNA: TGTGCCAGCAGCCAATCGACAGGGAAGAATGGCTACACCTTC